One and the same sample provided the 26 T cell receptor beta chains below, sequenced in a study of blood T cell repertoires in COVID-19. Measured with immunoSEQ multiplex PCR; TCRdb has only the in-frame clones, and not every one. This table has tens of thousands of clones, about 88% appearing once. The sample comprised peripheral blood. The source of these receptors is a human donor in a cohort sampled during active COVID-19.

The J gene is TRBJ1-2, the V gene TRBV2; 10 bases agree with TRBD1. Germline lookup yields CDR1 SNHLY and CDR2 FYNNEI. V lost 5 bases and J lost 2; bases outside the gene matches: 8. The length of the CDR3 is 16 residues. The CDR3 nucleotides read TGTGCCAGCAGTCCCCGTCGGGGACAGGGGAACTATGGCTACACCTTC. Protein product: CASSPRRGQGNYGYTF.

The chain couples TRBV5-1 to TRBJ2-2; D call uncertain. CDR1 and CDR2 from the germline V gene are SGHRS and YFSETQ. V was cut by 1 base and J by 1 base, with 11 bases left in between. This CDR3 is 16 amino acids long. The CDR3 reads CASSLFEVLNTGELFF. The CDR3 DNA reads TGCGCCAGCAGCTTGTTCGAGGTTTTGAACACCGGGGAGCTGTTTTTT. The full variable domain, its missing parts supplied by reference TRBV5-1 and TRBJ2-2, is KAGVTQTPRYLIKTRGQQVTLSCSPISGHRSVSWYQQTPGQGLQFLFEYFSETQRNKGNFPGRFSGRQFSNSRSEMNVSTLELGDSALYLCASSLFEVLNTGELFFGEGSRLTVL.

Only a few counts were recorded for this clone. The chain combines TRBV11-2 with TRBJ1-4, with D possibly matching TRBD1 (5 bases). V was trimmed by 2 bases and J by 7 bases, leaving 11 bases between them. CDR1 SGHAT and CDR2 FQNNGV come from the germline V gene. The CDR3 has 14 residues. The DNA of the CDR3 is TGTGCCAGCAGCTTATCTCGCGGGGGTGAAAAACTGTTTTTT. This gives the protein CASSLSRGGEKLFF.

Worth noting for this clone: Distinct nucleotide sequences in the sample also encode this CDR3. The chain is built from TRBV18 and TRBJ2-5, with unresolved D. Per germline, CDR1 KGHSH and CDR2 LQKENI. CDR3 length: 13 residues. V shed 3 bases and J shed 5 bases, with 10 bases lying between them. The CDR3 reads CASSPAGRETQYF. The CDR3 region has the DNA TGTGCCAGCTCACCTGCAGGAAGGGAGACCCAGTACTTC.

This clone was seen more than once but under ten times. The chain links TRBV2 to TRBJ2-5, with 8 nucleotides matching TRBD2. Germline V CDR1 and CDR2: SNHLY, FYNNEI. The J segment lost 4 bases and the V segment lost 3 bases, leaving 7 bases of the junction unmatched. This CDR3 comprises 15 residues. The CDR3 protein is CASSEKREKPETQYF. CDR3 nucleotides: TGTGCCAGCAGTGAGAAGCGGGAGAAACCAGAGACCCAGTACTTC.

The chain is built from TRBV6-5 and TRBJ2-3, with 9 bases aligning to TRBD2. Trimming removed 8 bases from V and 0 bases from J; junction bases left unmatched: 3. Germline V gene sequence: CDR1 MNHEY, CDR2 SVGAGI. The CDR3 totals 14 residues. The CDR3 sequence: CASRTSESTDTQYF. CDR3 nucleotide sequence: TGTGCCAGCCGGACTAGCGAGAGCACAGATACGCAGTATTTT.

The gene calls are TRBV9 and TRBJ1-5; tentatively, D is TRBD1 (5 bases). V lost 3 bases and J lost 4, with 17 bases in between. CDR1 is SGDLS and CDR2 is YYNGEE in the germline V gene. This CDR3 has 16 amino acids. CDR3 sequence reads: CASSATRDRRNQPQHF. Here the CDR3 DNA reads TGTGCCAGCAGCGCAACCAGGGATCGCCGAAATCAGCCCCAGCATTTT.

This clone was seen once. This rearrangement joins TRBV4-1 to TRBJ2-1, with 12 positions matching TRBD2. Trimming cost V 1 base and J 6 bases; bases outside gene matches: 13. Germline V lookup: CDR1 MGHRA, CDR2 YSYEKL. The CDR3 covers 19 residues. The CDR3 sequence is CASSQALAGGAGLVNEQFF. CDR3 sequence (DNA): TGCGCCAGCAGCCAAGCACTAGCGGGGGGAGCGGGGCTCGTCAATGAGCAGTTCTTC.

This chain joins TRBV6-5 and TRBJ1-1; D gene uncertain. The CDR3 length is 15 residues. The V and J ends lost 3 bases and 5 bases respectively, with 16 bases between them. Germline V lookup: CDR1 MNHEY, CDR2 SVGAGI. The CDR3 coding sequence is TGTGCCAGCAGTTATAGGGAGGGTGTGGAGACTGAAGCTTTCTTT. Translation gives CASSYREGVETEAFF.

This sequence joins TRBV6-5 and TRBJ1-1; D is unclear. The CDR3 spans 12 residues. CDR1 and CDR2 from the germline V gene are MNHEY and SVGAGI. Between the trimmed V and J ends, which lost 2 bases and 5 bases, there was a span of 6 bases. The CDR3 DNA follows: TGTGCCAGCAGTTACGGGCTAACTGAAGCTTTCTTT. Its protein product is CASSYGLTEAFF.

This chain connects TRBV9 to TRBJ1-1; D is unresolved. CDR3 length: 13 amino acids. V lost 6 bases to trimming and J lost 1 base, with 10 bases between them. The V gene's germline CDR1 is SGDLS and CDR2 YYNGEE. The CDR3 DNA is TGTGCCAGCATCGCCGAGCAGAACACTGAAGCTTTCTTT. This gives the protein CASIAEQNTEAFF.

The genes are TRBV7-9 and TRBJ2-1; 11 nucleotides align to TRBD2. The J segment lost 8 bases and the V segment lost 1 base, leaving 4 bases of the junction unmatched. The CDR3 extends over 15 amino acids. Germline CDR1 is SEHNR and CDR2 is FQNEAQ (reference sequence). The CDR3 reads CASSLVLAGVHEQFF. The DNA of the CDR3 is TGTGCCAGCAGCTTAGTACTAGCGGGAGTTCATGAGCAGTTCTTC.

This chain connects TRBV18 to TRBJ2-5; TRBD2 agrees at 7 bases. Germline V lookup: CDR1 KGHSH, CDR2 LQKENI. This CDR3 is built from 14 residues. After removal of 5 bases from V and 5 bases from J, the junction contained 8 bases not matched to a gene. The CDR3 DNA sequence: TGTGCCAGCTCAAAACGACCCGGGGGGGAGACCCAGTACTTC. Translated: CASSKRPGGETQYF.

The CDR3 nucleotides read TGTGCCAGCAGCTCCACAGGGGGGAGATATGGCTACACCTTC. Residues: CASSSTGGRYGYTF. The chain combines TRBV5-4 with TRBJ1-2; 8 nucleotides match TRBD1. Germline V gene sequence: CDR1 SGHNT, CDR2 YYREEE (reference sequence). The CDR3 runs to 14 residues. V gave up 3 bases and J gave up 5 bases; unmatched junction bases: 6.

The chain combines TRBV12-3 or TRBV12-4 with TRBJ1-1; D perhaps matches TRBD1 (6 bases). The CDR3 runs to 13 residues. V lost 8 bases and J lost 0, with 10 bases in between. The CDR3 coding sequence is TGTGCCAGCCTAGGACAGATGAACACTGAAGCTTTCTTT. It translates to CASLGQMNTEAFF.

V usage is TRBV6-5 and J usage is TRBJ1-5, with TRBD1 identical over 7 bases. V gave up 2 bases and J gave up 4 bases; unmatched junction bases: 2. The CDR3 extends over 14 amino acids. The V gene's germline CDR1 is MNHEY and CDR2 SVGAGI. The CDR3 is CASSYQGDNQPQHF. In nucleotides, the CDR3 is TGTGCCAGCAGTTACCAGGGGGATAATCAGCCCCAGCATTTT.

This sequence joins TRBV3-1 (or the pseudogene TRBV3-2) and TRBJ2-7, with 12 bases identical to TRBD2. This CDR3 is built from 15 residues. The trim removed 3 bases at V and 6 bases at J, leaving 6 bases unmatched. In germline, CDR1 is LGHDT, CDR2 YNNKEL (reference sequence). The CDR3: CASSQLAGGLGEQYF. The CDR3, as DNA: TGTGCCAGCAGCCAGCTAGCGGGGGGGCTTGGCGAGCAGTACTTC.

The V call is TRBV7-9, the J call TRBJ1-2; D is undetermined. This CDR3 is built from 12 residues. CDR1 and CDR2 (germline): SEHNR, FQNEAQ (reference sequence). Trimming shortened V by 2 bases and J by 4 bases, and 5 bases separated the two germline ends. The CDR3 is CASSLRVYGYTF. CDR3 bases: TGTGCCAGCAGCTTAAGAGTCTATGGCTACACCTTC.

The chain carries TRBV11-3 and TRBJ2-5; D may be TRBD1 (7 bases). V was cut by 4 bases and J by 2 bases, with 14 bases left in between. This CDR3 spans 15 amino acids. Germline V gene lookup returns CDR1 SGHNT and CDR2 YENEEA. The CDR3 reads CASSSGGQTQETQYF. The CDR3 DNA sequence: TGTGCCAGCAGCTCCGGGGGACAGACACAAGAGACCCAGTACTTC. The full variable domain, in which reference TRBV11-3 and TRBJ2-5 provide the parts outside the CDR3, is EAGVVQSPRYKIIEKKQPVAFWCNPISGHNTLYWYLQNLGQGPELLIRYENEEAVDDSQLPKDRFSAERLKGVDSTLKIQPAELGDSAVYLCASSSGGQTQETQYFGPGTRLLVL.

The rearrangement links TRBV2 to TRBJ1-2; 7 bases are shared with TRBD1. V was pared by 6 bases and J by 7 bases, with 14 bases of the junction left unmatched. The CDR3 extends over 15 amino acids. Germline V lookup: CDR1 SNHLY, CDR2 FYNNEI. CDR3 sequence (DNA): TGTGCCAGCAGCGAAAATCCTGGACAGGTGGCTGGCTACACCTTC. It is translated as CASSENPGQVAGYTF. The full variable domain, completed using reference TRBV2 and TRBJ1-2, is EPEVTQTPSHQVTQMGQEVILRCVPISNHLYFYWYRQILGQKVEFLVSFYNNEISEKSEIFDDQFSVERPDGSNFTLKIRSTKLEDSAMYFCASSENPGQVAGYTFGSGTRLTVV.

The V and J genes are TRBV4-1 and TRBJ2-5; 9 bases are a match to TRBD2. Losses at the gene ends were 1 base for V and 4 bases for J; bases not matched to a gene: 16. The CDR3 is 19 amino acids. Germline V gene sequence: CDR1 MGHRA, CDR2 YSYEKL. Written as DNA, the CDR3 is TGCGCCAGCAGCCAAGGGACTCCTGGCGGGAGGGCCGAGATAGAGACCCAGTACTTC. It codes for CASSQGTPGGRAEIETQYF.

The chain is built from TRBV7-2 and TRBJ2-3, with 9 nucleotides matching TRBD2. The CDR3 extends over 19 amino acids. The V gene end was trimmed by 1 base and the J gene end by 0 bases; junction bases not matched to a gene: 11. The germline V gene encodes CDR1 SGHTA and CDR2 FQGNSA. The CDR3: CASSLDLAGIMSSTDTQYF. The CDR3 coding sequence is TGTGCCAGCAGCTTAGATCTAGCGGGGATTATGTCTAGCACAGATACGCAGTATTTT. The entire variable domain, with the rest obtained from reference TRBV7-2 and TRBJ2-3, is as follows: GAGVSQSPSNKVTEKGKDVELRCDPISGHTALYWYRQSLGQGLEFLIYFQGNSAPDKSGLPSDRFSAERTGGSVSTLTIQRTQQEDSAVYLCASSLDLAGIMSSTDTQYFGPGTRLTVL.

This clone was found once. The genes are TRBV2 and TRBJ1-2; tentative D call: TRBD1 (6 bases). Germline V gene lookup returns CDR1 SNHLY and CDR2 FYNNEI. The CDR3 loop spans 14 amino acids. Trimming left V 6 bases short and J 4 bases short, with 15 bases between. The CDR3 sequence: CASRATGLSYGYTF. For the CDR3, the DNA is TGTGCCAGCAGAGCAACAGGGTTATCCTATGGCTACACCTTC.

As DNA, the CDR3 is TGCGCCAGCAGCTCGCAGTCGACAGGGCTCGGAAACACCATATATTTT. It encodes CASSSQSTGLGNTIYF. The chain has TRBV5-1 and TRBJ1-3; 7 bases align to TRBD1. The junction had 10 bases not matched to a gene; V was cut back by 3 bases and J by 4 bases. Germline loops: CDR1 SGHRS, CDR2 YFSETQ. The CDR3 totals 16 residues.

The chain carries TRBV7-9 and TRBJ1-1; D is unclear. Germline assignment: CDR1 SEHNR and CDR2 FQNEAQ (reference sequence). The CDR3 totals 15 residues. V lost 8 bases, J lost 4 bases, and 20 bases lay in between. Written as DNA, the CDR3 is TGTGCCAGCTGGGAGCTTTTGGAAGGAGGCACTGAAGCTTTCTTT. It is translated as CASWELLEGGTEAFF. Full variable domain (missing parts from reference TRBV7-9 and TRBJ1-1): DTGVSQNPRHKITKRGQNVTFRCDPISEHNRLYWYRQTLGQGPEFLTYFQNEAQLEKSRLLSDRFSAERPKGSFSTLEIQRTEQGDSAMYLCASWELLEGGTEAFFGQGTRLTVV.

The chain uses TRBV7-9 and TRBJ1-5; a weak D match, TRBD1 (6 bases). From germline, CDR1 is SEHNR and CDR2 FQNEAQ (reference sequence). Trimming cost V 5 bases and J 7 bases, with 15 bases left between them. This CDR3 is 14 amino acids long. The CDR3 DNA sequence: TGTGCCAGCAGCGCCACAGGGAGGGACCAGCCCCAGCATTTT. Its translation: CASSATGRDQPQHF.